The 23 T cell receptor beta chains given below trace back to one sample, sequenced in a study of cytomegalovirus exposure and HLA in healthy donors. The PCR had 60 Vbeta and 13 Jbeta primers. Repertoires were generated with immunoSEQ multiplex PCR, while TCRdb's copy carries only in-frame clones and drops some. The table shows about 160,000 clones, with nearly 80% occurring only once. The sample was PBMCs. These receptors originate from a woman between 40 and 50 years old in good health and CMV-seronegative.

The chain joins TRBV14 to TRBJ2-7, with 8 bases lining up with TRBD2. The ends lost 0 bases at V and 3 bases at J; junction bases unmatched: 7. The CDR3 extends over 16 amino acids. Germline CDR1 reads SGHDN; CDR2 reads FVKESK. CDR3 nucleotides: TGTGCCAGCAGCCAAGATATTGCGGGAGGCCGCTACGAGCAGTACTTC. Its translation: CASSQDIAGGRYEQYF.

This clone was observed once. This chain connects TRBV21-1 to TRBJ2-5; the listed D gene, TRBD2, was not tested against the DNA. TRBV21-1 counts as a pseudogene. The CDR3 has 13 residues. The CDR3 sequence: CASSNGSQETQYF. DNA for the CDR3: TGTGCCAGCAGCAACGGGAGCCAAGAGACCCAGTACTTC.

V and J are TRBV28 and TRBJ2-7; TRBD1 matches 8 bases. This CDR3 is 15 amino acids long. The J segment lost 4 bases and the V segment lost 3 bases, leaving 8 bases of the junction unmatched. Germline CDR1 MDHEN, CDR2 SYDVKM. The CDR3 sequence: CASSFPGQGFYEQYF. The CDR3 nucleotides are TGTGCCAGCAGTTTCCCCGGACAGGGTTTTTACGAGCAGTACTTC.

This chain uses TRBV2 with TRBJ1-1; 7 bases agree with TRBD1. Germline CDR1 and CDR2: SNHLY and FYNNEI. The CDR3 is 15 residues long. The V segment lost 8 bases and the J segment 0 bases; nucleotides outside the gene matches: 9. The CDR3 DNA follows: TGTGCCAGCGGGACAGAGAACCTTTTGAACACTGAAGCTTTCTTT. It codes for CASGTENLLNTEAFF.

This chain's CDR3 is CASSRQGLQTTGELFF. The CDR3 DNA sequence: TGTGCCAGCTCACGACAGGGGTTACAGACCACCGGGGAGCTGTTTTTT. V usage is TRBV18 and J usage is TRBJ2-2, with 8 bases fitting TRBD1. CDR3 length equals 16 residues. J was trimmed by 4 bases and V by 4 bases; bases with no gene match: 8. The V gene's germline CDR1 is KGHSH and CDR2 LQKENI.

The rearrangement uses TRBV6-5 and TRBJ2-7; 9 nucleotides line up with TRBD1. V dropped 4 bases and J dropped 2; count of bases not matched to a gene: 3. There are 14 residues in the CDR3. From germline, CDR1 is MNHEY and CDR2 SVGAGI. CDR3 loop: CASSWGQGAYEQYF. The CDR3, as DNA: TGTGCCAGCAGTTGGGGACAGGGAGCCTACGAGCAGTACTTC.

V and J are TRBV5-1 and TRBJ2-5, with a possible D match to TRBD1 (5 bases). CDR3 length equals 14 residues. The V gene lost 0 bases and the J gene lost 3 bases, with 9 bases spanning the gap. Germline CDR1 and CDR2: SGHRS and YFSETQ. CDR3 protein: CASSLVSGKETQYF. In DNA form, the CDR3 reads TGCGCCAGCAGCTTGGTATCAGGGAAAGAGACCCAGTACTTC.

This chain joins TRBV1 and TRBJ2-3; TRBD2, as called in the table, went unchecked against the DNA. TRBV1 is flagged as a pseudogene. The CDR3 length is 15 residues. CDR3 sequence reads: CTSSVAGGDPDTQYF. The CDR3 nucleotides are TGCACCAGCAGCGTAGCGGGGGGGGATCCAGATACGCAGTATTTT.

J is TRBJ2-2 and V is TRBV10-2, with D hard to call. Germline CDR1 WSHSY, CDR2 SAAADI. V gave up 7 bases and J gave up 6 bases, with 15 bases separating them. This CDR3 has 14 amino acids. The CDR3 sequence is CASTRERGSGELFF. The DNA of the CDR3 is TGCGCCAGCACTCGAGAACGCGGCTCCGGGGAGCTGTTTTTT.

The gene calls are TRBV5-1 and TRBJ2-1, with TRBD2 matching over 9 bases. This CDR3 comprises 16 residues. Germline-derived CDR1 and CDR2 are SGHRS and YFSETQ. V dropped 4 bases and J dropped 4; count of bases not matched to a gene: 9. The DNA for the CDR3 is TGCGCCAGCAGCGTTAGCGGGGGAGCAAATTACAATGAGCAGTTCTTC. It is translated as CASSVSGGANYNEQFF.

This clone appeared a few times. The rearrangement uses TRBV7-8 and TRBJ1-4, with 7 bases lining up with TRBD1. V shed 4 bases, J shed 6 bases, and the junction held 8 bases outside the gene matches. The CDR3 covers 15 residues. Germline CDR1 and CDR2: SGHVS and FQNEAQ. This CDR3 reads CASSYTGAKDEKLFF. The CDR3 DNA follows: TGTGCCAGCAGCTATACAGGGGCGAAGGATGAAAAACTGTTTTTT. The full variable domain, rest sourced from reference TRBV7-8 and TRBJ1-4, is GAGVSQSPRYKVAKRGQDVALRCDPISGHVSLFWYQQALGQGPEFLTYFQNEAQLDKSGLPSDRFFAERPEGSVSTLKIQRTQQEDSAVYLCASSYTGAKDEKLFFGSGTQLSVL.

The sample holds one count of this clone. Mismatch with germline at one junction end may stem from a read error. The chain is built from TRBV7-9 and TRBJ1-5; D gene ambiguous. CDR1 is SEHNR, CDR2 FQNEAQ, per germline (reference sequence). The CDR3 is 12 amino acids. Here the CDR3 DNA reads TGTTCCAGCAGCTACTATAATCAGCCCCAGCATTTT. Its protein is CSSSYYNQPQHF. Full variable domain (rest looked up from reference TRBV7-9 and TRBJ1-5): DTGVSQNPRHKITKRGQNVTFRCDPISEHNRLYWYRQTLGQGPEFLTYFQNEAQLEKSRLLSDRFSAERPKGSFSTLEIQRTEQGDSAMYLCSSSYYNQPQHFGDGTRLSIL.

This chain links TRBV18 with TRBJ2-1, with 8 bases lining up with TRBD1. Germline V CDR1 and CDR2: KGHSH, LQKENI. CDR3 length equals 15 residues. Trimming removed 6 bases from V and 6 bases from J; junction bases left unmatched: 10. The CDR3: CASSLRQGRGNEQFF. The DNA for the CDR3 is TGTGCCAGCTCCCTCCGACAGGGGAGAGGCAATGAGCAGTTCTTC. Together with reference TRBV18 and TRBJ2-1, the CDR3 gives the full variable domain: NAGVMQNPRHLVRRRGQEARLRCSPMKGHSHVYWYRQLPEEGLKFMVYLQKENIIDESGMPKERFSAEFPKEGPSILRIQQVVRGDSAAYFCASSLRQGRGNEQFFGPGTRLTVL.

This rearrangement joins TRBV6-5 to TRBJ1-6; D not resolved. This CDR3 spans 14 amino acids. Trimming removed 2 bases at V and 9 bases at J, with 11 bases between. Germline V gene sequence: CDR1 MNHEY, CDR2 SVGAGI. The CDR3 protein is CASSYGPGGSPLHF. DNA of the CDR3: TGTGCCAGCAGTTACGGCCCAGGTGGTTCACCCCTCCACTTT.

This clone was recorded at least ten times. The CDR3 protein is CASSRDRDYGYTF. In nucleotides, the CDR3 is TGCGCCAGCAGCCGAGACAGGGACTATGGCTACACCTTC. This chain joins TRBV4-1 and TRBJ1-2; 7 nucleotides align to TRBD1. The trim removed 4 bases at V and 3 bases at J, leaving 2 bases unmatched. In germline, CDR1 is MGHRA, CDR2 YSYEKL. The CDR3 loop spans 13 amino acids.

This clone was seen just once. The rearrangement joins TRBV5-1 to TRBJ2-3; tentative D call: TRBD2 (6 bases). CDR3 size: 14 residues. Germline CDR1 and CDR2: SGHRS and YFSETQ. V lost 6 bases and J 0 bases, leaving 11 bases between the germline ends. CDR3 sequence reads: CASNSGRSTDTQYF. The CDR3 bases are TGCGCCAGCAATTCAGGGAGGAGCACAGATACGCAGTATTTT.

This rearrangement joins TRBV10-3 to TRBJ2-1; a possible D gene is TRBD2 (5 bases). CDR1 is ENHRY and CDR2 is SYGVKD in the germline V gene. This CDR3 region has 16 residues. V was pared by 0 bases and J by 0 bases, with 9 bases between. For the CDR3, the DNA is TGTGCCATCAGTGAGTCGGTAGGGAGCTCCTACAATGAGCAGTTCTTC. Translating gives CAISESVGSSYNEQFF.

This clone was recorded a few times. The rearrangement links TRBV28 to TRBJ1-2, with 8 bases aligning to TRBD1. The V gene end was trimmed by 5 bases and the J gene end by 4 bases; junction bases not matched to a gene: 6. The CDR3 is made up of 14 amino acids. From germline, CDR1 is MDHEN and CDR2 SYDVKM. The CDR3 is CASSGRGHSYGYTF. In nucleotides, the CDR3 is TGTGCCAGCAGTGGCAGGGGGCACAGCTATGGCTACACCTTC.

This clone was detected a few times. The rearrangement links TRBV7-9 to TRBJ1-1; TRBD1 aligns across 9 bases. Losses at the gene ends were 6 bases for V and 7 bases for J; bases not matched to a gene: 6. The V gene's germline CDR1 is SEHNR and CDR2 FQNEAQ (reference sequence). This CDR3 has 13 amino acids. The CDR3 nucleotides are TGTGCCAGCAGTCCCGGGACAGGGAGTGAAGCTTTCTTT. It is translated as CASSPGTGSEAFF. Complete variable domain (other parts from reference TRBV7-9 and TRBJ1-1): DTGVSQNPRHKITKRGQNVTFRCDPISEHNRLYWYRQTLGQGPEFLTYFQNEAQLEKSRLLSDRFSAERPKGSFSTLEIQRTEQGDSAMYLCASSPGTGSEAFFGQGTRLTVV.

V gene TRBV2 combines with J gene TRBJ1-2; TRBD1 agrees at 7 bases. The J segment lost 6 bases and the V segment lost 7 bases, leaving 8 bases of the junction unmatched. There are 13 residues in the CDR3. In germline, CDR1 is SNHLY, CDR2 FYNNEI. The CDR3 DNA reads TGTGCCAGCAATGATCAGGGGGTGCATGGCTACACCTTC. Its protein is CASNDQGVHGYTF. Looking up the rest from reference TRBV2 and TRBJ1-2 gives the full variable domain: EPEVTQTPSHQVTQMGQEVILRCVPISNHLYFYWYRQILGQKVEFLVSFYNNEISEKSEIFDDQFSVERPDGSNFTLKIRSTKLEDSAMYFCASNDQGVHGYTFGSGTRLTVV.

The V gene is TRBV7-9, the J gene TRBJ1-2, with D perhaps TRBD1 (5 bases). With 5 bases removed from V and 3 bases from J, the gap between germline ends came to 19 bases. Germline assignment: CDR1 SEHNR and CDR2 FQNEAQ (reference sequence). This CDR3 comprises 16 residues. The CDR3 protein is CASSRGGGGTDYGYTF. In DNA, the CDR3 is TGTGCCAGCAGCCGGGGCGGGGGGGGGACGGACTATGGCTACACCTTC. Drawing the rest from reference TRBV7-9 and TRBJ1-2, the complete variable domain is DTGVSQNPRHKITKRGQNVTFRCDPISEHNRLYWYRQTLGQGPEFLTYFQNEAQLEKSRLLSDRFSAERPKGSFSTLEIQRTEQGDSAMYLCASSRGGGGTDYGYTFGSGTRLTVV.

CDR3 protein: CASSYSGQPQHF. DNA of the CDR3: TGTGCCAGCAGTTACTCCGGGCAGCCCCAGCATTTT. This chain joins TRBV6-6 and TRBJ1-5; D is uncertain. Trimming shortened V by 0 bases and J by 7 bases, and 4 bases separated the two germline ends. This CDR3 contains 12 residues. The V gene's germline CDR1 is MNHNY and CDR2 SVGAGI (reference sequence).

The rearrangement joins TRBV14 to TRBJ2-3; TRBD1 agrees at 9 bases. There are 15 residues in the CDR3. The germline V gene has CDR1 SGHDN and CDR2 FVKESK. Trimming took 2 bases from V and 2 from J; bases not matched to a gene: 2. The DNA for the CDR3 is TGTGCCAGCAGCCAATGGGACAGGGTCACAGATACGCAGTATTTT. This translates into CASSQWDRVTDTQYF.